This entry concerns a single T cell receptor (beta chain). This clonotype was seen a handful of times. Its antigen is unknown. Within one base of it there is no much larger clone, and no base qualities were kept. The data were taken from a study of T cells after yellow fever vaccination (dated by TCRdb to about 2019). With respect to the entire study: The SMART-Seq v4 Ultra Low Input RNA kit was used to prepare libraries from fractions with low cell numbers. To follow T-cell clones before and after both primary and booster YFV17D yellow fever vaccination, bulk TCR alpha and beta repertoires underwent longitudinal sequencing. Two healthy male donors made up the cohort, one aged 18 to 30 years and the other aged 30 to 40 years. Blood was collected at multiple timepoints before and after primary and secondary immunization, and bulk PBMC replicates and cell subsets were isolated.

According to the germline V gene, CDR1 reads SGHAT and CDR2 reads FQNNGV. The CDR3 numbers 12 residues from cysteine through phenylalanine. The kept DNA is CDR3 alone, 36 bases in frame from the first base. Trimming costs V 1 base and J 17 bases, and their ends lie 14 bases apart. Data came from an Illumina NovaSeq 6000. TCR cDNA was made using 5'RACE template switching, a step that added a universal primer site and unique molecular identifiers. cDNA synthesis was primed from both the TCR alpha and TCR beta constant segments. Library amplification involved two PCR steps, and the second step added sample barcodes and sequencing adapters. Sequencing of libraries was done on Illumina HiSeq 2500 (2x100 bp) or NovaSeq (2x150 bp). On the authors' methods: MIGEC was used to demultiplex reads and collapse the reads into UMI consensus sequences, and MiXCR was used for V(D)J alignment. Using edgeR on replicate PBMC samples, clonotypes were called vaccine-responding if FDR was below 0.01 and the log2 fold change was above 5 up to day 15. Each bulk clonotype received a CD4 or CD8 identity based on whether the sequenced CD4 or CD8 repertoire contained that clonotype at higher abundance. TCRdb took the public reads, trimmed them with fastp at Q25, ran MiXCR for clone calling and kept in-frame beta chains. Each entry is one CDR3 protein sequence, shown with its most common DNA and genes. TCRdb, rather than the study authors, made the V and J calls. In all, the sample holds around 100,000 distinct CDR3 sequences, and approximately 5.5% of those were seen once. Roughly two fifths of the sample comes from the top ten.

The sample's treatment or condition, from its label and the paper: live attenuated yellow fever vaccine strain. PBMCs were isolated from peripheral blood using a standard Ficoll-Paque protocol. Dynabeads CD4 and CD8 positive selection kits were used to isolate the CD4 and CD8 T-cell fractions. TriZol was used to extract RNA from bulk PBMCs, CD4 and CD8 fractions, and dextramer-positive and dextramer-negative fractions. Findings and caveats that apply to the study as a whole: Because only a couple of donors were included in the study, the extent to which the findings can be generalized is limited. The secondary T-cell response was found to be weaker but faster than the primary response, with a peak reached on day 5 rather than on day 15. Computational filtering was required because FACS-sorted repertoires could contain abundant contaminating clonotypes from the bulk population. After the booster, most of the clones that had expanded following primary vaccination were detected again (96% of CD4 and roughly 90% of CD8), which suggests that memory was broadly maintained. A small fraction of clonotypes appeared in both the CD4 and CD8 compartments, likely as a result of convergent recombination.

The sequence came from a man aged 18 to 30 who received the YFV17D yellow fever vaccine. Sample: CD8+ T cells sorted from PBMCs, taken 10 days after the yellow fever booster vaccination. The sequence joins TRBV11-2 to TRBJ1-4; possibly the D gene is TRBD1, per 6 matching bases. The CDR3 protein sequence reads: CASSLGGGQLFF. The sequenced DNA: TGTGCCAGCAGCTTAGGGGGGGGCCAGCTCTTTTTT. Here the CDR3 is joined to the reference TRBV11-2 and TRBJ1-4 genes, and the full variable domain is: EAGVAQSPRYKIIEKRQSVAFWCNPISGHATLYWYQQILGQGPKLLIQFQNNGVVDDSQLPKDRFSAERLKGVDSTLKIQPAKLEDSAVYLCASSLGGGQLFFGSGTQLSVL.